What follows are 2 T cell receptor beta chains derived from one specimen sequenced in a study of blood T cell repertoires in COVID-19. Measured with immunoSEQ multiplex PCR; TCRdb has only the in-frame clones, and not every one. The table includes around 300,000 clones, 90% detected once. The sequenced sample consisted of PBMCs or T cells enriched from blood (not recorded which). The source of these receptors is a woman aged 18-30 years with acute COVID-19.

Note on this clone: Within the sample, other DNA sequences also encode this same CDR3. Here the CDR3 reads CASSLQGGNTEAFF. The CDR3 region has the DNA TGTGCCAGCAGCTTACAGGGAGGAAACACTGAAGCTTTCTTT. The rearrangement uses TRBV7-9 and TRBJ1-1, with D tentatively TRBD1 (5 bases). From germline, CDR1 is SEHNR and CDR2 FQNEAQ (reference sequence). Trimming took off 2 bases at V and 2 bases at J, with 9 bases between the two ends. The CDR3 covers 14 residues.

This chain uses TRBV7-6 with TRBJ1-4; 7 bases agree with TRBD1. Germline CDR1 is SGHVS and CDR2 is FNYEAQ. The CDR3 contains 14 residues. Trimming cost V 10 bases and J 2 bases; bases outside gene matches: 7. The CDR3 sequence: CATTPGQTNEKLFF. For the CDR3, the DNA is TGTGCCACCACACCGGGACAGACTAATGAAAAACTGTTTTTT.